A selection of T cell receptor beta chains follows, all from one sample in a study of T-cell reconstitution after alpha-beta-depleted transplantation in children. TCRdb processed the PCR reads anew with MiXCR; each CDR3 protein has one entry. The repertoire holds 350,000 to 450,000 distinct CDR3 sequences, with more than 10% as singletons. Source: PBMCs, taken from the stem cell graft. The receptors here all came from a human donor who donated a stem cell graft to a child with Fanconi anemia. Both conserved end residues are part of each CDR3. Fields, in order: V gene, D gene, J gene, clone size, CDR3 protein, CDR3 DNA. D genes are given only for firm matches. Size is stated for part of the rows, as once, few or many counts, or as a class when the clone is expanded.

TRBV4-3,TRBD1,TRBJ2-5,few,CASSQLGGNQETQYF,TGCGCCAGCAGCCAACTAGGGGGCAACCAAGAGACCCAGTACTTC
TRBV27,-,TRBJ1-1,many,CASSFEGNTEAFF,TGTGCCAGCAGTTTTGAGGGAAACACTGAAGCTTTCTTT
TRBV5-1,TRBD2,TRBJ2-3,few,CASSLDGGGGDDTQYF,TGCGCCAGCAGCTTGGATGGCGGGGGAGGCGACGATACGCAGTATTTT
TRBV15,-,TRBJ1-3,-,CATSSGLVYSGNTIYF,TGTGCCACCAGCAGTGGACTGGTCTACTCTGGAAACACCATATATTTT
TRBV13,TRBD1,TRBJ2-1,few,CASSSGQGIFNEQFF,TGTGCCAGCAGCTCGGGACAGGGGATATTCAATGAGCAGTTCTTC
TRBV7-9,-,TRBJ2-7,-,CASSSTTGTAEVEQYF,TGTGCCAGCAGCTCCACCACCGGGACCGCCGAAGTGGAGCAGTACTTC
TRBV4-3,-,TRBJ2-3,-,CASSQDAAIGLTDTQYF,TGCGCCAGCAGCCAAGATGCGGCGATAGGGTTAACAGATACGCAGTATTTT
TRBV6-2/TRBV6-3,-,TRBJ2-2,-,CASSSHLDTGELFF,TGTGCCAGCAGTAGTCACCTGGACACCGGGGAGCTGTTTTTT
TRBV5-6,-,TRBJ1-2,-,CASGLGPTSSLGYTF,TGTGCCAGCGGCCTCGGGCCCACAAGCTCGCTTGGCTACACCTTC
TRBV29-1,-,TRBJ1-1,-,CSVLQGTEAFF,TGCAGCGTCCTCCAGGGGACTGAAGCTTTCTTT
TRBV12-3/TRBV12-4,-,TRBJ2-3,many,CASSHSQGFDTQYF,TGTGCCAGCAGTCACTCTCAGGGGTTCGATACGCAGTATTTT
TRBV7-9,-,TRBJ2-7,-,CASSLNPLSGGEQYF,TGTGCCAGCAGCTTGAATCCCCTCTCCGGGGGCGAGCAGTACTTC
TRBV7-8,-,TRBJ2-1,few,CASSGNVGINNEQFF,TGTGCCAGCAGCGGTAACGTGGGCATCAACAATGAGCAGTTCTTC
TRBV5-1,-,TRBJ2-1,-,CASSPRAVNNEQFF,TGCGCCAGCAGCCCCCGGGCAGTGAACAATGAGCAGTTCTTC
TRBV18,-,TRBJ1-2,many,CASSPGGGIYGYTF,TGTGCCAGCTCACCCGGAGGAGGGATCTATGGCTACACCTTC
TRBV29-1,-,TRBJ2-1,few,CSFGSNEQFF,TGCAGCTTCGGGAGCAATGAGCAGTTCTTC
TRBV28,-,TRBJ2-5,-,CASSFDRTRSQETQYF,TGTGCCAGCAGTTTTGACAGGACAAGGTCCCAAGAGACCCAGTACTTC
TRBV5-4,-,TRBJ1-1,few,CASSPEPQLNTEAFF,TGTGCCAGCAGCCCCGAGCCCCAACTGAACACTGAAGCTTTCTTT
TRBV4-1,-,TRBJ1-1,-,CASSQRQDPNTEAFF,TGCGCCAGCAGCCAACGCCAGGACCCGAACACTGAAGCTTTCTTT
TRBV6-1,-,TRBJ1-1,once,CASRPELNTEAFF,TGTGCCAGCAGGCCAGAGTTAAACACTGAAGCTTTCTTT
TRBV5-1,-,TRBJ1-2,few,CASSLSVNYGYTF,TGCGCCAGCAGCTTGTCGGTGAACTATGGCTACACCTTC
TRBV4-2,TRBD1,TRBJ2-2,many,CASSQGTGDTGELFF,TGTGCCAGCAGCCAAGGGACAGGGGACACCGGGGAGCTGTTTTTT
TRBV3-1,TRBD1,TRBJ2-1,-,CASCLVGLFGQGGDNEQFF,TGTGCCAGCTGTTTAGTTGGTCTGTTTGGACAGGGGGGGGACAATGAGCAGTTCTTC
TRBV6-5,-,TRBJ1-1,few,CASSFGTPLNTEAFF,TGTGCCAGCAGTTTCGGGACACCGCTGAACACTGAAGCTTTCTTT
TRBV7-8,TRBD2,TRBJ2-5,few,CASSLLAGALQETQYF,TGTGCCAGCAGCCTACTAGCGGGGGCCCTCCAAGAGACCCAGTACTTC
TRBV3-1,-,TRBJ2-5,-,CASSQGIGETQYF,TGTGCCAGCAGCCAGGGGATCGGGGAGACCCAGTACTTC
TRBV4-2,-,TRBJ2-3,-,CASSRVKGETDTQYF,TGTGCCAGCAGCCGAGTAAAGGGGGAAACAGATACGCAGTATTTT
TRBV7-2,TRBD2,TRBJ2-5,many,CASSLVPGGATQYF,TGTGCCAGCAGCTTAGTACCGGGGGGGGCGACCCAGTACTTC
TRBV12-3/TRBV12-4,TRBD2,TRBJ2-6,-,CASRETGTTYSGANVLTF,TGTGCCAGCAGAGAAACCGGGACTACGTACTCTGGGGCCAACGTCCTGACTTTC
TRBV20-1,TRBD1,TRBJ2-1,-,CSATPPPGQIVFGHYEQFF,TGCAGTGCTACGCCCCCTCCGGGACAGATCGTTTTCGGACATTATGAGCAGTTCTTC
TRBV20-1,-,TRBJ1-5,-,CSARGQFNQPQHF,TGCAGTGCTAGGGGGCAGTTCAATCAGCCCCAGCATTTT
TRBV6-2/TRBV6-3,-,TRBJ2-7,-,CASSPPGSSSYEQYF,TGTGCCAGCAGTCCTCCGGGATCGAGCTCCTACGAGCAGTACTTC
TRBV29-1,-,TRBJ2-1,few,CSVSLGNDEQFF,TGCAGCGTGTCACTAGGCAACGATGAGCAGTTCTTC
TRBV3-1,-,TRBJ1-6,few,CASGYYNSPLHF,TGTGCCAGCGGTTACTATAATTCACCCCTCCACTTT
TRBV5-1,TRBD1,TRBJ2-2,few,CASSEGQGIWTGELFF,TGCGCCAGCAGCGAAGGACAGGGGATATGGACCGGGGAGCTGTTTTTT
TRBV20-1,-,TRBJ2-3,many,CSARDGLVGTDTQYF,TGCAGTGCTAGAGATGGGCTAGTGGGCACAGATACGCAGTATTTT
TRBV5-6,TRBD2,TRBJ2-3,-,CASGAGLAGEYVDTQYF,TGTGCCAGCGGCGCGGGGCTAGCGGGGGAATACGTAGATACGCAGTATTTT
TRBV29-1,-,TRBJ2-3,-,CSVLAASTDTQYF,TGCAGCGTTTTAGCGGCTAGCACAGATACGCAGTATTTT
TRBV12-3/TRBV12-4,-,TRBJ1-1,-,CASRYSGNTEAFF,TGTGCCAGCAGGTACTCAGGGAACACTGAAGCTTTCTTT
TRBV5-1,TRBD2,TRBJ2-3,-,CASSQALAGQGDTQYF,TGCGCCAGCAGCCAAGCCCTAGCGGGGCAGGGAGATACGCAGTATTTT
TRBV20-1,-,TRBJ2-5,-,CSARGASTSQETQYF,TGCAGTGCTAGAGGGGCTAGCACCAGCCAAGAGACCCAGTACTTC
TRBV5-6,TRBD1,TRBJ2-7,-,CASNWGTASYEQYF,TGTGCCAGCAACTGGGGGACAGCATCCTACGAGCAGTACTTC
TRBV20-1,-,TRBJ2-3,-,CSAPGQQKSTQYF,TGCAGTGCGCCTGGACAACAGAAGTCCACGCAGTATTTT
TRBV5-1,TRBD2,TRBJ2-1,few,CASSLLAGGKDEQFF,TGCGCCAGCAGCCTCCTAGCGGGGGGCAAGGATGAGCAGTTCTTC
TRBV7-9,-,TRBJ1-2,few,CASSLVGASSYGYTF,TGTGCCAGCAGCTTAGTCGGGGCATCTTCATATGGCTACACCTTC
TRBV7-9,-,TRBJ2-2,few,CASALIPNTGELFF,TGTGCCAGCGCCTTAATTCCGAACACCGGGGAGCTGTTTTTT
TRBV6-6,-,TRBJ2-7,-,CASSATPATEQYF,TGTGCCAGCAGCGCAACTCCGGCCACCGAGCAGTACTTC
TRBV6-1,-,TRBJ1-1,many,CASSGLGNTEAFF,TGTGCCAGCAGTGGTCTGGGGAACACTGAAGCTTTCTTT
TRBV7-8,-,TRBJ1-2,many,CASSLIAADYGYTF,TGTGCCAGCAGCCTCATTGCAGCTGACTATGGCTACACCTTC
TRBV7-9,-,TRBJ2-7,many,CASSRGHYEQYF,TGTGCCAGCAGCCGGGGACACTACGAGCAGTACTTC
TRBV11-2,-,TRBJ1-2,once,CASSSGGAGYTF,TGTGCCAGCAGCTCAGGAGGGGCGGGCTACACCTTC
TRBV12-3/TRBV12-4,TRBD1,TRBJ1-2,few,CASSRTGVFGYTF,TGTGCCAGCAGCCGGACAGGGGTTTTTGGCTACACCTTC
TRBV10-3,TRBD1,TRBJ2-2,-,CAISGQGRGTGELFF,TGTGCCATCAGTGGACAGGGACGGGGCACCGGGGAGCTGTTTTTT
TRBV4-2,-,TRBJ1-1,many,CASSQDLGLGTEAFF,TGTGCCAGCAGCCAAGATCTGGGTCTCGGCACTGAAGCTTTCTTT